This TCR beta chain was retrieved from a study of blood T cell repertoires in COVID-19. Study-level background: Samples taken during acute and convalescent COVID-19 were collected in the United States, Italy and Spain. From T cells, B-cell-depleted T cells, or PBMCs came the material, which was cDNA or gDNA.

How the authors handled the data: Nucleated cell number was recorded as an estimate derived from reference gene primer amplification. The data were produced by immunoSEQ multiplex PCR, yet TCRdb's version contains in-frame clones alone and is incomplete. V, J and clone size derive from that table, while D and trimming were established from the DNA sequence. The sample records tens of thousands of clones, 85% to 90% being singletons. Trimming cost V 4 bases and J 0 bases, with 13 bases left between them. CDR1 and CDR2 from the germline V gene are SGHNT and YYREEE (reference sequence). The length of the CDR3 is 15 residues.

This clonotype was sampled from a man aged 65 to 85 with active COVID-19. The source material was peripheral blood. This chain joins TRBV5-4 and TRBJ1-1; the D gene is possibly TRBD1 (6 bases). CDR3 sequence (DNA): TGTGCCAGCAGCCCCAGGGACACTATGAACACTGAAGCTTTCTTT. Protein: CASSPRDTMNTEAFF.